These 14 T cell receptor beta chains originate from one sample sequenced in a study of T cells after yellow fever vaccination (dated by TCRdb to the late 2010s). The library was generated by 5' RACE. Sequencing was performed on an Illumina NovaSeq 6000. TCRdb itself trimmed the public reads at Q25 with fastp, ran MiXCR and retained productive beta chains. Records with the same CDR3 protein are collapsed into one entry carrying the most frequent genes and DNA. In this sample the table shows about 310,000 distinct CDR3 sequences, 3.6% of which occur a single time. Around 22% of the sample belongs to the ten largest clones. The meaning of the sample's treatment or condition label: live attenuated yellow fever vaccine strain. The sample here was PBMCs, taken on the day of the yellow fever booster vaccination. These receptors originate from a young man who received the YFV17D yellow fever vaccine.

CDR3 DNA sequence: TGTGCCAGCAGCCAGTGGGGTTCGCGGGGGCTCGGGGAGCTGTTTTTT. Its protein product is CASSQWGSRGLGELFF. The gene calls are TRBV13 and TRBJ2-2, with TRBD2 as a possible D gene (7 bases). Trimming cost V 5 bases and J 7 bases, with 20 bases left between them. CDR3 length: 16 residues. Germline-derived CDR1 and CDR2 are PRHDT and FYEKMQ (reference sequence).

This clonotype has a handful of counts. This chain uses TRBV12-5 with TRBJ1-5, with D uncertain. The CDR3 totals 13 residues. Germline values: CDR1 LGHNT, CDR2 FRNRAP. The V end was cut by 3 bases, the J end by 9 bases, with 12 bases between. The CDR3 DNA follows: TGTGCTAGTGGTTTCGGGGAATATGGGCCCCAGCATTTT. Translation gives CASGFGEYGPQHF.

The chain uses TRBV7-2 and TRBJ2-5; the D is unclear. Per the germline V gene, CDR1 is SGHTA and CDR2 is FQGNSA. There are 14 residues in the CDR3. The V gene lost 2 bases and the J gene lost 5 bases, with 12 bases spanning the gap. The CDR3 region is CASSLPEPPETQYF. Here the CDR3 DNA reads TGTGCCAGCAGCTTACCCGAACCCCCCGAGACCCAGTACTTC.

This clonotype was counted at least ten times. For the CDR3, the DNA is TGCGCCAGCAGCCGCCCAGGGGGGCTTGATTCACCCCTCCACTTT. The encoded protein is CASSRPGGLDSPLHF. The V and J genes are TRBV5-1 and TRBJ1-6; 7 bases map to TRBD1. This CDR3 has 15 amino acids. Germline loops: CDR1 SGHRS, CDR2 YFSETQ. After removal of 4 bases from V and 8 bases from J, the junction contained 9 bases not matched to a gene.

The rearrangement uses TRBV12-3 or TRBV12-4 and TRBJ2-2, with 9 bases fitting TRBD1. This CDR3 is 15 amino acids long. After removal of 6 bases from V and 5 bases from J, the junction contained 7 bases not matched to a gene. Here the CDR3 DNA reads TGTGCCAGCAGCCAACGACAGGGGGGAACCGGGGAGCTGTTTTTT. Protein product: CASSQRQGGTGELFF.

This clonotype has just a few counts. The chain is built from TRBV4-1 and TRBJ1-1, with 8 bases fitting TRBD1. The CDR3 sequence is 15 residues long. Germline loops: CDR1 MGHRA, CDR2 YSYEKL. V lost 4 bases, J lost 10 bases, and 14 bases stayed unmatched. CDR3 in amino acids: CASSPATGQEGLAFF. The CDR3 nucleotides read TGCGCCAGCAGCCCAGCCACGGGACAGGAGGGTTTAGCTTTCTTT.

This clonotype was observed many times. The chain combines TRBV6-4 with TRBJ2-1; D is perhaps TRBD1 (6 bases). The V gene's germline CDR1 is MRHNA and CDR2 SNTAGT. Deletions cut 5 bases from V and 0 bases from J, with 11 bases between. This CDR3 comprises 15 residues. The CDR3 sequence is CASSPWTASYNEQFF. DNA for the CDR3: TGTGCCAGCAGTCCTTGGACAGCCTCCTACAATGAGCAGTTCTTC.

This clonotype was counted between two and nine times. The rearrangement links TRBV12-3 or TRBV12-4 to TRBJ1-1, with D uncertain. Deletions cut 3 bases from V and 6 bases from J, with 5 bases between. The CDR3 loop spans 11 amino acids. CDR3 bases: TGTGCCAGCAGTTTTCGTGCTGAAGCTTTCTTT. Encoded protein: CASSFRAEAFF.

The rearrangement joins TRBV5-1 to TRBJ1-4; a weak D match, TRBD1 (5 bases). The CDR3 extends over 14 amino acids. Germline V lookup: CDR1 SGHRS, CDR2 YFSETQ. The V gene lost 5 bases and the J gene lost 8 bases, with 16 bases spanning the gap. This CDR3 reads CASREGPQLEKLFF. CDR3 DNA: TGCGCCAGCAGGGAGGGACCCCAGTTGGAAAAACTGTTTTTT.

This clonotype has only a few counts. This chain connects TRBV3-1 to TRBJ2-1, with no clear D. The V gene's germline CDR1 is LGHDT and CDR2 YNNKEL (reference sequence). V lost 0 bases and J lost 1, with 10 bases in between. The CDR3 is 16 residues long. CDR3 in amino acids: CASSQDISWSYNEQFF. CDR3 coding DNA: TGTGCCAGCAGCCAAGATATCTCGTGGTCCTACAATGAGCAGTTCTTC.

Concerning this clonotype itself: An end of the junction does not agree with germline; a read error may underlie this. The V call is TRBV6-5, the J call TRBJ1-1; a possible D gene is TRBD1 (5 bases). CDR1 and CDR2 from the germline V gene are MNHEY and SVGAGI. This CDR3 spans 16 amino acids. The CDR3 DNA sequence: TGTGCCAGCAGTTACTCCCAGGGCGGACTGAACACTGAAGCTTCCTTT. Translation: CASSYSQGGLNTEASF.

This clonotype has ten or more counts. V and J are TRBV5-1 and TRBJ1-1, with D unresolved. The CDR3 totals 13 residues. Germline CDR1 is SGHRS and CDR2 is YFSETQ. V was shortened by 4 bases and J by 1 base, with 8 bases between the two germline ends. CDR3 sequence reads: CASSTRGNTEAFF. The CDR3 bases are TGCGCCAGCAGCACCCGTGGGAACACTGAAGCTTTCTTT.

CDR3 amino acids: CASSPHYPDSEQYV. The CDR3 coding sequence is TGTGCCAGCAGTCCCCATTACCCCGACTCGGAGCAGTACGTC. The chain carries TRBV6-2 or TRBV6-3 and TRBJ2-7, with D unresolved. CDR1 is MNHEY, CDR2 SVGEGT, per germline. V was shortened by 5 bases and J by 7 bases, with 18 bases between the two germline ends. This CDR3 spans 14 amino acids.

The gene calls are TRBV3-1 and TRBJ2-1; 11 bases align to TRBD2. CDR1 is LGHDT and CDR2 is YNNKEL in the germline V gene (reference sequence). The CDR3 loop spans 16 amino acids. J lost 9 bases, V lost 4 bases, and 11 bases had no gene match. The DNA for the CDR3 is TGTGCCAGCAGCCTTGCCGGGACTAGCGGATTGAGTGAGCAGTTCTTC. This encodes CASSLAGTSGLSEQFF.